This T cell receptor beta chain was retrieved from a study of cytotoxic CD8 clonotypes in ibrutinib-treated CLL. Sequenced by immunoSEQ multiplex PCR; TCRdb stores in-frame clones only, minus some. Of about 200,000 clones in the sample, 79% were seen once. The CDR3 is 16 residues long. J gave up 2 bases and V 4 bases, and 3 bases lay outside the gene matches. The germline CDR1 and CDR2 sequences are MNHEY and SMNVEV (reference sequence). As concerns this clone: Its specificity is unknown. The sample contains more than one DNA sequence encoding this CDR3.

Study results and caveats: Baseline values of clonality outstripped age-matched healthy donors and followed circulating CD8+ T-cell counts. Sustained-remission patients were sampled at one set of times and progressing patients at different ones.

The source was PBMCs, collected after 12 months of ibrutinib treatment. This TCR came from a human donor with chronic lymphocytic leukemia. The chain employs TRBV27 and TRBJ2-1, with 12 bases identical to TRBD2. CDR3 region: CASSSPSGRAYNEQFF. The DNA for the CDR3 is TGTGCCAGCAGTTCCCCTAGCGGGAGGGCCTACAATGAGCAGTTCTTC.